This T cell receptor beta chain was recovered during a study of radiotherapy plus CTLA-4 blockade in lung cancer. Study overall: Disease control reached over 30%, with objective responses in approximately 17%.

Study outcomes and limitations: Early blood T cell clone dynamics, with interferon-beta, were reported to best predict response.

On this clone: Its antigen is as yet unknown.

Per germline, CDR1 SGHVS and CDR2 FNYEAQ. CDR3 length equals 12 residues. V was pared by 5 bases and J by 7 bases, with 6 bases between. Participants had chemo-refractory metastatic non-small-cell lung cancer and were treated with focal radiation plus ipilimumab CTLA-4 blockade. Clones were sequenced by immunoSEQ multiplex PCR, and TCRdb holds only the in-frame ones, with some missing. The table lists about 31,000 clones, around 73% of them singletons. This receptor was taken from a human donor with non-small cell lung cancer who had stable disease on radiotherapy plus ipilimumab. The material sequenced was peripheral blood, taken from a patient treated with radiotherapy plus ipilimumab. This chain joins TRBV7-6 and TRBJ1-6; D remains ambiguous. The CDR3 is CASSPPNSPLHF. CDR3 DNA: TGTGCCAGCAGCCCCCCGAATTCACCCCTCCACTTT.